The following is a TCR beta chain sequence with its context. Its antigen target is currently unknown. No clone much larger than this one lies a single base away; base qualities are absent. TCRbeta CDR3 regions were amplified from genomic DNA by means of the immunoSEQ Assay, a bias-controlled multiplex PCR. Under the source paper's analysis protocol: The number of nucleated cells in each sample was estimated by amplification of reference gene primers within the assay. To quantify the absolute abundance of each unique TCRbeta CDR3 rearrangement, sequence reads were collapsed and filtered. For each sample, productive Simpson clonality was calculated by taking the square root of Simpson's diversity index across productive rearrangements. The source is immuneACCESS, and TCRdb retained only in-frame sequences with V and J called. Part of the clones is not carried over; for the studies checked, unresolved V genes explain less than half of this, and the remainder is unexplained. The V and J calls and clone size come from that table; D and trimming were worked out from the DNA. Recorded for this sample are around 100,000 clones; roughly 90% of them occurred a single time. 3.5% to 4% of the sample belongs to the ten largest clones.

The sample belongs to a study of blood T cell repertoires in COVID-19 (dated by TCRdb to about 2020). For the study in its entirety: Samples from collaborators originated in the United States, Italy and Spain and spanned both the acute and convalescent phases of COVID-19. The material from the prospective study consisted of cDNA or gDNA derived from T cells, B-cell-depleted T cells, or PBMCs. The dataset comprised deeply sampled blood TCRbeta repertoires from subjects exposed to, actively infected with, or recovered from COVID-19. The repertoires were released in a freely available public database meant as a resource for research on the immune response to SARS-CoV-2. Samples were obtained from the ongoing ImmuneRACE study (first 160 participants) and from some 1,200 subjects provided by 6 global collaborators. Sample metadata almost always included a de-identified subject ID, COVID-19 status, age in years and sex. HLA class I and class II types, where available, came from metadata supplied by the sample provider rather than from assay-based typing. On the study overall, not on this receptor specifically: The quantity of clinical and demographic metadata differed by source and by participant and was supplied without curation.

Whole blood was collected in K2EDTA tubes by collaborating institutions according to the institutions' own protocols. For TCRbeta analysis, collaborators shipped samples as frozen whole blood, isolated PBMCs, or DNA extracted from either of those sample types. From the cysteine through the phenylalanine, the CDR3 covers 11 amino acids. Only the CDR3 DNA stays, 33 bases, in frame from base 1. A distance of 4 bases separates the germline ends of V and J, which lose 2 bases and 8 bases respectively. The germline V gene gives CDR1 as SGHAT and CDR2 as FQNNGV. This receptor was identified in a woman aged 55-69 years with acute or convalescent COVID-19. The receptor chain draws on TRBV11-2 and TRBJ2-1, with no confident D gene call. The sample comprised peripheral blood. The nucleotides are TGTGCCAGCAGCTTAAACTATGAGCAGTTCTTC. This gives the protein CASSLNYEQFF.